The 26 T cell receptor beta chains in this list originate from one sample, sequenced in a study of blood T cell repertoires in COVID-19. Some clones are missing from TCRdb's copy, which holds only in-frame ones; the method was immunoSEQ multiplex PCR. The sample consists of 250,000 to 350,000 clones, 65% to 85% of them appearing once. Sequenced input: peripheral blood. Receptors were obtained from a human donor with COVID-19, enrolled during active disease. The donor label of this sample is uncertain.

The chain couples TRBV5-1 to TRBJ1-1; D ambiguous. The ends were cut back, 0 bases at V and 4 bases at J, with 13 bases in the middle. The CDR3 runs 15 residues. Germline CDR1 is SGHRS and CDR2 is YFSETQ. The CDR3: CASSLERVGSTEAFF. Written as DNA, the CDR3 is TGCGCCAGCAGCTTGGAACGGGTAGGGAGCACTGAAGCTTTCTTT.

About this clone itself: One end of the junction is discordant with germline, which a read error may explain. The V gene is TRBV3-1 (or the pseudogene TRBV3-2), the J gene TRBJ1-4, with D hard to call. There are 14 residues in the CDR3. The germline V gene encodes CDR1 LGHDT and CDR2 YNNKEL (reference sequence). CDR3 residues: CASSQGGSNEKLFF. The CDR3 coding sequence is TGTGCCAGCAGTCAAGGAGGGAGTAATGAAAAACTGTTTTTT.

V is TRBV27 and J is TRBJ1-1; 7 bases agree with TRBD1. Germline assignment: CDR1 MNHEY and CDR2 SMNVEV (reference sequence). This CDR3 comprises 16 residues. Germline trimming cut 1 base from V and 7 bases from J; bases unmatched to any gene: 12. Written as DNA, the CDR3 is TGTGCCAGCAGTTTATGGAGGGGGCGCTATGCTGGTGAAGCTTTCTTT. It encodes CASSLWRGRYAGEAFF.

The CDR3 region has the DNA TGTGCCAGCAGCCCAGCCATAGCGGGAAGCTCCTACAATGAGCAGTTCTTC. Translating it yields CASSPAIAGSSYNEQFF. This rearrangement joins TRBV5-4 to TRBJ2-1; 8 nucleotides line up with TRBD2. The CDR3 length is 17 residues. The V gene's germline CDR1 is SGHNT and CDR2 YYREEE (reference sequence). V lost 4 bases, J lost 0 bases, and 9 bases stayed unmatched.

This clone came up once. V is TRBV27 and J is TRBJ1-6, with unresolved D. The CDR3 length is 16 residues. V was shortened by 0 bases and J by 3 bases, with 9 bases between the two germline ends. The germline V gene has CDR1 MNHEY and CDR2 SMNVEV (reference sequence). The CDR3 reads CASSLSGSGYNSPLHF. The CDR3 nucleotides read TGTGCCAGCAGTTTATCAGGGAGCGGCTATAATTCACCCCTCCACTTT.

The chain employs TRBV6-1 and TRBJ2-1, with TRBD2 matching 13 bases. The V and J ends lost 4 bases and 9 bases, in that order; junction bases with no gene match: 9. CDR3 length: 16 amino acids. Germline V gene sequence: CDR1 MNHNS, CDR2 SASEGT. DNA of the CDR3: TGTGCCAGCAGTGCGTATGGACTAGCGGGAGAAAGTGAGCAGTTCTTC. It is translated as CASSAYGLAGESEQFF.

The J gene is TRBJ2-3, the V gene TRBV28, with D perhaps TRBD2 (6 bases). The CDR3 contains 13 residues. Germline CDR1 reads MDHEN; CDR2 reads SYDVKM. Trimming pared 5 bases from V and 5 bases from J, leaving 11 bases between. The CDR3 DNA is TGTGCCAGCAGTCGCGGGGTTCGAGATACGCAGTATTTT. It translates to CASSRGVRDTQYF.

The J gene is TRBJ2-7, the V gene TRBV5-8; D is unresolved. CDR1 SGHTS and CDR2 YDEGEE come from the germline V gene. The V end was cut by 0 bases, the J end by 1 base, with 5 bases between. The CDR3 length is 13 residues. The CDR3 loop is CASSLVYSYEQYF. The DNA for the CDR3 is TGTGCCAGCAGCTTGGTTTATTCCTACGAGCAGTACTTC.

This clone occurred many times. This chain joins TRBV6-5 and TRBJ1-2; perhaps TRBD1 as D (5 bases). The germline V gene has CDR1 MNHEY and CDR2 SVGAGI. The CDR3 length is 15 residues. V was shortened by 0 bases and J by 4 bases, with 12 bases between the two germline ends. The CDR3 bases are TGTGCCAGCAGTTACTCCGGGACTGAAACCTATGGCTACACCTTC. This translates into CASSYSGTETYGYTF.

The chain has TRBV6-1 and TRBJ2-7, with 7 bases aligning to TRBD2. Germline CDR1 and CDR2: MNHNS and SASEGT. CDR3 length equals 16 residues. With 2 bases clipped from V and 2 bases from J, the junction kept 9 bases outside the gene matches. The CDR3 DNA follows: TGTGCCAGCAGTGAAAGAGGGCTAGCGGCGGCCTACGAGCAGTACTTC. It specifies CASSERGLAAAYEQYF.

The rearrangement uses TRBV24-1 and TRBJ2-2, with 11 positions matching TRBD2. The CDR3 extends over 14 amino acids. V trimming: 8 bases; J trimming: 3 bases; junction bases outside the gene matches: 1. Germline-derived CDR1 and CDR2 are KGHDR and SFDVKD. The CDR3 region is CATKGLADTGELFF. For the CDR3, the DNA is TGTGCCACCAAGGGACTAGCGGACACCGGGGAGCTGTTTTTT.

This clone was detected only a few times. The chain employs TRBV7-9 and TRBJ1-5; TRBD1 might be the D (5 bases). The germline CDR1 and CDR2 sequences are SEHNR and FQNEAQ (reference sequence). The V gene lost 1 base and the J gene lost 3 bases, with 10 bases spanning the gap. CDR3 length: 15 residues. Here the CDR3 DNA reads TGTGCCAGCAGCTTAGGAGACAGCTTCAATCAGCCCCAGCATTTT. Protein sequence: CASSLGDSFNQPQHF.

The rearrangement uses TRBV28 and TRBJ2-5; D remains ambiguous. Germline V lookup: CDR1 MDHEN, CDR2 SYDVKM. V gave up 4 bases and J gave up 2 bases, with 14 bases separating them. The length of the CDR3 is 15 residues. The CDR3 bases are TGTGCCAGCAGTTCCCCAATGGGCCTTCAAGAGACCCAGTACTTC. This sequence encodes CASSSPMGLQETQYF.

The CDR3: CASSMWQGADGYTF. In DNA, the CDR3 is TGTGCCAGTAGTATGTGGCAGGGGGCGGATGGCTACACCTTC. The chain has TRBV19 and TRBJ1-2, with 8 bases fitting TRBD1. Germline V gene lookup returns CDR1 LNHDA and CDR2 SQIVND (reference sequence). The CDR3 is made up of 14 amino acids. V dropped 3 bases and J dropped 6; count of bases not matched to a gene: 6.

This clone was seen once. This may come from a read error, since a much larger clone is one base off. This rearrangement joins TRBV12-3 or TRBV12-4 to TRBJ1-1; D remains ambiguous. The CDR3 runs 12 residues. Trimming removed 6 bases at V and 1 base at J, with 6 bases between. CDR3 nucleotides: TGTGCCAGCAGGCGGGGGAACACTGAAGCTTTCTTT. This codes for CASRRGNTEAFF.

V and J are TRBV15 and TRBJ1-6; 7 bases are a match to TRBD1. Germline V gives CDR1 LNHNV, CDR2 YYDKDF (reference sequence). This CDR3 has 15 amino acids. V was pared by 0 bases and J by 4 bases, with 0 bases of the junction left unmatched. The CDR3 spells CATSREQGYNSPLHF. In DNA form, the CDR3 reads TGTGCCACCAGCAGAGAACAGGGGTATAATTCACCCCTCCACTTT. The full variable domain, completed using reference TRBV15 and TRBJ1-6, is DAMVIQNPRYQVTQFGKPVTLSCSQTLNHNVMYWYQQKSSQAPKLLFHYYDKDFNNEADTPDNFQSRRPNTSFCFLDIRSPGLGDTAMYLCATSREQGYNSPLHFGNGTRLTVT.

The chain carries TRBV7-2 and TRBJ1-2, with D possibly TRBD1 on 6 matching bases. The CDR3 length is 14 residues. Per germline, CDR1 SGHTA and CDR2 FQGNSA. V lost 4 bases, J lost 2 bases, and 11 bases lay in between. This CDR3 is CASSSDSINYGYTF. The CDR3 DNA reads TGTGCCAGCAGCTCGGACAGTATAAACTATGGCTACACCTTC.

The chain is built from TRBV4-1 and TRBJ1-2, with TRBD1 matching 7 bases. From germline, CDR1 is MGHRA and CDR2 YSYEKL. J lost 5 bases, V lost 1 base, and 7 bases had no gene match. The CDR3 contains 15 residues. The CDR3 DNA is TGCGCCAGCAGCCAAGTCGGAGGGGGCGGTTATGGCTACACCTTC. It is translated as CASSQVGGGGYGYTF.

The chain has TRBV19 and TRBJ2-5; TRBD1 agrees at 9 bases. This CDR3 is 14 amino acids long. The junction had 8 bases not matched to a gene; V was cut back by 10 bases and J by 2 bases. The V gene's germline CDR1 is LNHDA and CDR2 SQIVND (reference sequence). CDR3 sequence (DNA): TGTGCCACCCAGTACGGACAGGGGCAAGAGACCCAGTACTTC. As protein: CATQYGQGQETQYF.

The rearrangement uses TRBV5-5 and TRBJ1-2; D perhaps matches TRBD1 (5 bases). The CDR3 covers 16 residues. Trimming pared 1 base from V and 8 bases from J, leaving 21 bases between. In germline, CDR1 is SGHKS, CDR2 YYEKEE (reference sequence). The chain's CDR3 is CASSLNPSFHQGGYTF. As DNA, the CDR3 is TGTGCCAGCAGCTTGAATCCCAGCTTCCACCAGGGCGGCTACACCTTC.

The chain has TRBV5-4 and TRBJ1-1; 7 bases fit TRBD1. Trimming at V came to 0 bases and at J to 1 base, leaving 9 bases not matched to a gene. This CDR3 spans 17 amino acids. In germline, CDR1 is SGHNT, CDR2 YYREEE (reference sequence). CDR3 in amino acids: CASSLGQGVPANTEAFF. The CDR3 DNA is TGTGCCAGCAGCTTGGGACAGGGTGTCCCCGCGAACACTGAAGCTTTCTTT.

The chain carries TRBV20-1 and TRBJ2-5; 8 nucleotides line up with TRBD1. Germline V gives CDR1 DFQATT, CDR2 SNEGSKA (reference sequence). The CDR3 loop spans 13 amino acids. V lost 3 bases to trimming and J lost 1 base; unmatched junction nucleotides: 1. CDR3 in DNA: TGCAGTGCTAGTACAGGGGGCCAAGAGACCCAGTACTTC. Its protein is CSASTGGQETQYF.

The V call is TRBV5-1, the J call TRBJ2-7; TRBD1 agrees at 12 bases. Germline trimming cut 3 bases from V and 5 bases from J; bases unmatched to any gene: 12. There are 17 residues in the CDR3. The germline V gene has CDR1 SGHRS and CDR2 YFSETQ. The CDR3, as DNA: TGCGCCAGCAGCTATTCTATCGCCGGGACAGGGGGCAACGAGCAGTACTTC. Its translation is CASSYSIAGTGGNEQYF.

V is TRBV5-8 and J is TRBJ2-4, with D tentatively TRBD2 (6 bases). The length of the CDR3 is 17 residues. The V gene's germline CDR1 is SGHTS and CDR2 YDEGEE. V shed 6 bases and J shed 2 bases, with 21 bases lying between them. This CDR3 reads CASTSWWGDGTKNIQYF. CDR3 bases: TGTGCCAGCACCTCATGGTGGGGGGATGGTACCAAAAACATTCAGTACTTC.

The CDR3 DNA sequence: TGTGCCAGCAGCTTATCCGGGACAGGGAACGAAAAACTGTTTTTT. It encodes CASSLSGTGNEKLFF. The chain joins TRBV7-2 to TRBJ1-4, with TRBD1 identical over 9 bases. CDR3 length: 15 amino acids. Per germline, CDR1 SGHTA and CDR2 FQGNSA. Trimming at V came to 2 bases and at J to 8 bases, leaving 6 bases not matched to a gene. The complete variable domain, with remaining parts taken from reference TRBV7-2 and TRBJ1-4, reads GAGVSQSPSNKVTEKGKDVELRCDPISGHTALYWYRQSLGQGLEFLIYFQGNSAPDKSGLPSDRFSAERTGGSVSTLTIQRTQQEDSAVYLCASSLSGTGNEKLFFGSGTQLSVL.

The V gene is TRBV30, the J gene TRBJ2-7, with 7 bases fitting TRBD1. V shed 4 bases and J 0 bases; nucleotides not matched to a gene: 6. The germline CDR1 and CDR2 sequences are GTSNPN and SVGIG (reference sequence). The CDR3 runs to 14 residues. The CDR3 spells CAWTRGGSSYEQYF. The CDR3 DNA follows: TGTGCCTGGACAAGAGGGGGCAGCTCCTACGAGCAGTACTTC.